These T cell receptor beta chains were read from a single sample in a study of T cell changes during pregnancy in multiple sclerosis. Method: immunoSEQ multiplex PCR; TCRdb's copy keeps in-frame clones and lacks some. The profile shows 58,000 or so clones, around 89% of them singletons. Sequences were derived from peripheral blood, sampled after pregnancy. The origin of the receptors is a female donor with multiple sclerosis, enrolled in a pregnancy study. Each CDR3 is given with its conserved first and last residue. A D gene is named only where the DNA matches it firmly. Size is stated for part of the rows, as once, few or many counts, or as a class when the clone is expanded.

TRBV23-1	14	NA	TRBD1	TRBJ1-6	TGCGCCAGCAGTCAAGAGACAGGGGAGGAGGCCCTCCACTTT	CASSQETGEEALHF
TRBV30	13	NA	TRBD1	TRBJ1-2	TGTGCCTGGAATCTAGGGACAGACTATGGCTACACCTTC	CAWNLGTDYGYTF
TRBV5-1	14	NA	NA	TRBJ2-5	TGCGCCAGCAGCTTGGGGAGCCCGGGGGAGACCCAGTACTTC	CASSLGSPGETQYF
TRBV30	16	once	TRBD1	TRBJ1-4	TGTGCCTGGGGACAGGGGTACCGAACGCCTAATGAAAAACTGTTTTTT	CAWGQGYRTPNEKLFF
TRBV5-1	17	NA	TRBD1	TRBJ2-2	TGCGCCAGCAGCGTCGACAGGGGCGGTTGGGGCACCGGGGAGCTGTTTTTT	CASSVDRGGWGTGELFF
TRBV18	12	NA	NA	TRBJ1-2	TGTGCCAGCTCACCATCGGGGGATGGCTACACCTTC	CASSPSGDGYTF
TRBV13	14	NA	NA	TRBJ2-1	TGTGCCAGCAGATTAGTTCGGGGGAACAATGAGCAGTTCTTC	CASRLVRGNNEQFF
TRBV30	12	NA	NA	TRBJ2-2	TGTGCCTGGAGTGCAGGCACCGGGGAGCTGTTTTTT	CAWSAGTGELFF
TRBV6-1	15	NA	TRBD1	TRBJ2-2	TGTGCCAGCAGTCCCGGGACAGGGGACACCGGGGAGCTGTTTTTT	CASSPGTGDTGELFF
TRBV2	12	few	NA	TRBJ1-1	TGTGCCAGCAGCCTAATGAACACTGAAGCTTTCTTT	CASSLMNTEAFF
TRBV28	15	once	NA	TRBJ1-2	TGTGCCAGCAGGCCCAACAGGGTAGTTAGCTATGGCTACACCTTC	CASRPNRVVSYGYTF
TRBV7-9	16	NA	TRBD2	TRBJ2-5	TGTGCCAGCAGCTTAGCGGCTAGCGGGGGGAAAGAGACCCAGTACTTC	CASSLAASGGKETQYF
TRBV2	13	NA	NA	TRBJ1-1	TGTGCCAGCACCAAAGAGATGAACACTGAAGCTTTCTTT	CASTKEMNTEAFF
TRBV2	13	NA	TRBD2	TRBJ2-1	TGTGCCAGCAGTGGGACTAGCGTCGTTGAGCAGTTCTTC	CASSGTSVVEQFF
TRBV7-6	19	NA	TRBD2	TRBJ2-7	TGTGCCAGCAGCTTAGCGCCACTAGCGGGGTCTCCAGGGAGGAACGAGCAGTACTTC	CASSLAPLAGSPGRNEQYF
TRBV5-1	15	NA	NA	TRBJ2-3	TGCGCCAGCAGCTTGTCCCCCGCAGGCACAGATACGCAGTATTTT	CASSLSPAGTDTQYF
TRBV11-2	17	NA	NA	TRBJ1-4	TGTGCCAGCAGCTTGAGGCGGGTCGGAACAACTAATGAAAAACTGTTTTTT	CASSLRRVGTTNEKLFF
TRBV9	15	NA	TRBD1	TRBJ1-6	TGTGCCAGCAACCGGGGACAGGCCTATAATTCACCCCTCCACTTT	CASNRGQAYNSPLHF
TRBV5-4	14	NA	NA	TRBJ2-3	TGTGCCAGCAGCTTGGTAGGGGCCGGAGATACGCAGTATTTT	CASSLVGAGDTQYF
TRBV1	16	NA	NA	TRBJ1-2	TGCACCAGCAGCCAAGGATCCAGGGGGCGCGGCTATGGCTACACCTTC	CTSSQGSRGRGYGYTF
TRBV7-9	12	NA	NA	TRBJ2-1	TGTGCCAGCAGCGAGGAAAGTCGTGAGCAGTTCTTC	CASSEESREQFF
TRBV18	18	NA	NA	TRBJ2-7	TGTGCCAGCTCACCCTCACTCGGAGGGGTAAGTCGGGTCTACGAGCAGTACTTC	CASSPSLGGVSRVYEQYF
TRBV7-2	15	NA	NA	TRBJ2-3	TGTGCCAGCAGCCAAAGAATACAGTACACAGATACGCAGTATTTT	CASSQRIQYTDTQYF
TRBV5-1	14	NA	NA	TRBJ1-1	TGCGCCAGCATTCAACGAACCTCCCCCCCCAGGGTTTTCTTT	CASIQRTSPPRVFF
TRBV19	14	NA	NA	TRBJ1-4	TGTGCCACCTTAGGGGGACCGTTGAATGAAAAACTGTTTTTT	CATLGGPLNEKLFF
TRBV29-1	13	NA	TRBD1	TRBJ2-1	TGCAGTTATAGGCAGGGGGCCTACAATGAGCAGTTCTTC	CSYRQGAYNEQFF
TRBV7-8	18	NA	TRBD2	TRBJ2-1	TGTGCCAGCAGCTTAGCGTGGCTAGCGGGGGGCCCCCAACATGAGCAGTTCTTC	CASSLAWLAGGPQHEQFF
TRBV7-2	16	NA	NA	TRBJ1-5	TGTGCCAGCAGCCCACAGGGACCCCTTAGCAATCAGCCCCAGCATTTT	CASSPQGPLSNQPQHF
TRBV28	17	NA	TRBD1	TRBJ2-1	TGTGCCAGCAGTTTGTCCCACGGGACAGGGGCTGGCGATGAGCAGTTCTTC	CASSLSHGTGAGDEQFF
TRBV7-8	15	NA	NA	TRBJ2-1	TGTGCCAGCAGCTTATCATCCGGGGCCTACAATGAGCAGTTCTTC	CASSLSSGAYNEQFF
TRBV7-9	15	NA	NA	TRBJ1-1	TGTGCCAGCAGCTTCCTGTCGGTGGGGGGCACTGAAGCTTTCTTT	CASSFLSVGGTEAFF
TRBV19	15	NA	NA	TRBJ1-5	TGTGCCAGTAGTAACAATCAGGGGTGGAATCAGCCCCAGCATTTT	CASSNNQGWNQPQHF
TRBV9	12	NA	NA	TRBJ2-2	TGTGCCAGCAGCGTAGACAGCGGGGAGCTGTTTTTT	CASSVDSGELFF
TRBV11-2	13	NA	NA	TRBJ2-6	TGTGCCAGCAGCGCGACTGGGGCCAACGTCCTGACTTTC	CASSATGANVLTF
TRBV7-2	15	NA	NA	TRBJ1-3	TGTGCCAGCAGTCGCTTTGGCGGCCCTGGAAACACCATATATTTT	CASSRFGGPGNTIYF